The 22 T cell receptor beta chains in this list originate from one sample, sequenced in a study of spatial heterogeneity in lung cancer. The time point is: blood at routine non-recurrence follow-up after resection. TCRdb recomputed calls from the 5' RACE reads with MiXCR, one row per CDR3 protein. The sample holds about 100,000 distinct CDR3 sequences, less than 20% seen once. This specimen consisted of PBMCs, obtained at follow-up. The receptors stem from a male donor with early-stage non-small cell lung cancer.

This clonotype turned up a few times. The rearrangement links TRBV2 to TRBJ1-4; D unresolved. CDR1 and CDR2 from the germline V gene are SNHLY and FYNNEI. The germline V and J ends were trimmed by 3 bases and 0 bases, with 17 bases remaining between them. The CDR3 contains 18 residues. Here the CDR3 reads CASSESPTQAATNEKLFF. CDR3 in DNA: TGTGCCAGCAGTGAGAGCCCTACCCAGGCTGCAACTAATGAAAAACTGTTTTTT.

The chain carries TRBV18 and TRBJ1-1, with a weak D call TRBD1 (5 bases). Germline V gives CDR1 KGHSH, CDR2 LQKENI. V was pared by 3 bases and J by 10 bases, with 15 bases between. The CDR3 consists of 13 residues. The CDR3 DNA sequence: TGTGCCAGCTCACCGGGACCCTCCCGCCTAGCTTTCTTT. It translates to CASSPGPSRLAFF.

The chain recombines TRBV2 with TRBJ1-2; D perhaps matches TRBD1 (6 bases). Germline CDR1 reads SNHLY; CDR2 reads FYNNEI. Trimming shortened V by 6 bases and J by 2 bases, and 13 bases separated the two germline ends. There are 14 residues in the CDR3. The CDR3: CASSGTFFNYGYTF. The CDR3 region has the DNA TGTGCCAGCAGCGGGACATTCTTCAACTATGGCTACACCTTC.

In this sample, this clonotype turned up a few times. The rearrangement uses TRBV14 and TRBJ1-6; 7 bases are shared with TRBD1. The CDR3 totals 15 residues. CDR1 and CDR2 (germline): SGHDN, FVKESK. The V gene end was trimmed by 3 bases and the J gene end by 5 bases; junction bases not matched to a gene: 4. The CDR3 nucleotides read TGTGCCAGCAGCCAGCTGACAGGGAATAATTCACCCCTCCACTTT. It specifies CASSQLTGNNSPLHF.

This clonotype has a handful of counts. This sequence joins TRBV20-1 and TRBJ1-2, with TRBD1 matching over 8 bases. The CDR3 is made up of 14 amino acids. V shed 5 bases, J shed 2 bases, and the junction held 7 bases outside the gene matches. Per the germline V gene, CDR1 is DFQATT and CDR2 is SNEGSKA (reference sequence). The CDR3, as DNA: TGCAGTGCTGGAAAGCAGGGGGCGAACTATGGCTACACCTTC. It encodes CSAGKQGANYGYTF.

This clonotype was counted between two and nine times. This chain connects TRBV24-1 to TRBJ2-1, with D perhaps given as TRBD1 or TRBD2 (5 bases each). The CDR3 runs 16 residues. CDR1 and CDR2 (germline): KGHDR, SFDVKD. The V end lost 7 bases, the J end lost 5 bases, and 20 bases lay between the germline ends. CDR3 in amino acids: CATSPGRFALNNEQFF. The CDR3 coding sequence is TGTGCCACCAGCCCGGGACGCTTTGCATTAAACAATGAGCAGTTCTTC.

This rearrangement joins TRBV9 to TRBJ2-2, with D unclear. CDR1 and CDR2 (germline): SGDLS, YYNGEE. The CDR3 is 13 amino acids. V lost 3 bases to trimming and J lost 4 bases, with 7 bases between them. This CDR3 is CASSAYLTGELFF. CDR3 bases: TGTGCCAGCAGCGCTTACCTCACCGGGGAGCTGTTTTTT.

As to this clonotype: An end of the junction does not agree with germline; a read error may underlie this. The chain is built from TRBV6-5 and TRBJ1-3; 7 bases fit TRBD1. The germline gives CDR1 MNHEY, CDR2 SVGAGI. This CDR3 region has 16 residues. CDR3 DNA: TGTGCCAGCAGTTACCGACAGGGCTACTCTGGAGACACCATATATTTT. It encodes CASSYRQGYSGDTIYF.

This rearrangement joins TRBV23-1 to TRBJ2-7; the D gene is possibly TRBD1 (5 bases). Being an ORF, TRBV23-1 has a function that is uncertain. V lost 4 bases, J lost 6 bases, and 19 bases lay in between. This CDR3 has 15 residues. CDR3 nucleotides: TGCGCCAGCAGTCTATCCCATTCAGGGTACTTCGAGCAGTACGTC. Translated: CASSLSHSGYFEQYV.

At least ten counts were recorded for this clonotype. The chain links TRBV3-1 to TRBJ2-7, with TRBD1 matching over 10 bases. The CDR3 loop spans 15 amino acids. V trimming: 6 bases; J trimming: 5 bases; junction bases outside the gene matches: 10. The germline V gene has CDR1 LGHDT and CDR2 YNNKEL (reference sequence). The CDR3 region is CASSLSGTGVNEQYF. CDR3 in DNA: TGTGCCAGCAGTCTATCTGGGACAGGGGTCAACGAGCAGTACTTC.

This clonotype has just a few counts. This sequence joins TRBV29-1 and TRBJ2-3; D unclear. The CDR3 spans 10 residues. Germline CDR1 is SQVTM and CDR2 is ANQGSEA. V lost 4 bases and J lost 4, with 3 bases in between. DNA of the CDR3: TGCAGCGTTGCGGCAGATACGCAGTATTTT. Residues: CSVAADTQYF.

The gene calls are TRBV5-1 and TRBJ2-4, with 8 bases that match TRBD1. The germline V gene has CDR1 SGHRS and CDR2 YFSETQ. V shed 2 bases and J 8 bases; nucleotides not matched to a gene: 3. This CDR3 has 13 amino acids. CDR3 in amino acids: CASSFQGADIQYF. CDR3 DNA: TGCGCCAGCAGCTTTCAGGGGGCGGACATTCAGTACTTC. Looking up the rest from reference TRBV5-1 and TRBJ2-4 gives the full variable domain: KAGVTQTPRYLIKTRGQQVTLSCSPISGHRSVSWYQQTPGQGLQFLFEYFSETQRNKGNFPGRFSGRQFSNSRSEMNVSTLELGDSALYLCASSFQGADIQYFGAGTRLSVL.

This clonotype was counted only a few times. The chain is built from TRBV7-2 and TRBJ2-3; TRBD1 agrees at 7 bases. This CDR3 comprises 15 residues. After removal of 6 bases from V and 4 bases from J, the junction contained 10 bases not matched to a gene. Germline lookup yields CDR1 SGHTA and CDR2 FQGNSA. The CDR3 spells CASRIGGYSPDTQYF. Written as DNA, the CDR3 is TGTGCCAGCAGAATAGGGGGCTATTCTCCAGATACGCAGTATTTT. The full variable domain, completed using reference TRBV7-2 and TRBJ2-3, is GAGVSQSPSNKVTEKGKDVELRCDPISGHTALYWYRQSLGQGLEFLIYFQGNSAPDKSGLPSDRFSAERTGGSVSTLTIQRTQQEDSAVYLCASRIGGYSPDTQYFGPGTRLTVL.

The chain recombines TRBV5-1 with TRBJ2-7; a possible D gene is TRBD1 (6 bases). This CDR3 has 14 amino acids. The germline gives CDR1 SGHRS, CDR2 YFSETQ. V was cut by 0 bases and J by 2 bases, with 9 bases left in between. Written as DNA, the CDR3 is TGCGCCAGCAGCTTGGACAGGGAGACCTACGAGCAGTACTTC. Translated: CASSLDRETYEQYF. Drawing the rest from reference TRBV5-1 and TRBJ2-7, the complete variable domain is KAGVTQTPRYLIKTRGQQVTLSCSPISGHRSVSWYQQTPGQGLQFLFEYFSETQRNKGNFPGRFSGRQFSNSRSEMNVSTLELGDSALYLCASSLDRETYEQYFGPGTRLTVT.

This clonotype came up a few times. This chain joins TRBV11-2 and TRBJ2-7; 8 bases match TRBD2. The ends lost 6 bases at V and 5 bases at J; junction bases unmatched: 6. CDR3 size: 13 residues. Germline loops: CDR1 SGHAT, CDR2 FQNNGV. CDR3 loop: CASRAGGRNEQYF. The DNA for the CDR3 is TGTGCCAGCAGGGCGGGGGGTAGGAACGAGCAGTACTTC.

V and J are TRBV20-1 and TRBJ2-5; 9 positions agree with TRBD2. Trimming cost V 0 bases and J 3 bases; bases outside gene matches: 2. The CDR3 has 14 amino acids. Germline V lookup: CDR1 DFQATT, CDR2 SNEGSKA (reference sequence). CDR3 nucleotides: TGCAGTGCTAGAGAGATAGCGGGGGAAGAGACCCAGTACTTC. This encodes CSAREIAGEETQYF.

CDR3 nucleotides: TGTGCCAGCAGCCGGACAGGGGTGGAGAATTCACCCCTCCACTTT. Protein: CASSRTGVENSPLHF. V is TRBV3-1 and J is TRBJ1-6; TRBD1 matches at 9 bases. The germline V gene has CDR1 LGHDT and CDR2 YNNKEL (reference sequence). The CDR3 is made up of 15 amino acids. Losses at the gene ends were 4 bases for V and 7 bases for J; bases not matched to a gene: 5.

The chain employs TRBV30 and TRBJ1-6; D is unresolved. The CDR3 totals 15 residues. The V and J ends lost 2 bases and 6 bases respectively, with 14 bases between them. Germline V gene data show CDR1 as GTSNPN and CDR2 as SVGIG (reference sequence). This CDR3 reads CAWSPPLRTNSPLHF. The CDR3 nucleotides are TGTGCCTGGAGTCCCCCGCTACGAACTAATTCACCCCTCCACTTT.

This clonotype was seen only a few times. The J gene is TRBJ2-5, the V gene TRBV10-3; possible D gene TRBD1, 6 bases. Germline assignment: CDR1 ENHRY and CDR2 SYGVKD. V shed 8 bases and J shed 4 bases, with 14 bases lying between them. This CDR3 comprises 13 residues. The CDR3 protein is CAIGAGVGETQYF. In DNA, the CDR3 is TGTGCCATCGGTGCAGGGGTGGGAGAGACCCAGTACTTC.

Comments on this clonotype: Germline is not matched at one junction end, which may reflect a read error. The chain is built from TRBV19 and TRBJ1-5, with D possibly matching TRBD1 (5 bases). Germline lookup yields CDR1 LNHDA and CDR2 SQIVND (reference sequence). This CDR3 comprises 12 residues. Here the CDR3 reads CVSSIDSQPQHF. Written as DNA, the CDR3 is TGTGTCAGTAGTATTGACAGTCAGCCCCAGCATTTT.

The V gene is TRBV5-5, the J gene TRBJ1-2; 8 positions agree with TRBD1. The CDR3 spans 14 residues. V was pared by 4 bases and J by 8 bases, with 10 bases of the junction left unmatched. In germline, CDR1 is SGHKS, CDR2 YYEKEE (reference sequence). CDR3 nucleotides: TGTGCCAGCAGCCCCATCGGACAGGGCAGGGGCTACACCTTC. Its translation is CASSPIGQGRGYTF.

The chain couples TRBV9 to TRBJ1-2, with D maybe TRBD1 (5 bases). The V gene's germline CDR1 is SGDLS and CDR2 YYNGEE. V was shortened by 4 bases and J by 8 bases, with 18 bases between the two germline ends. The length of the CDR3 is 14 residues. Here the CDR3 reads CASSPTPTGGGYTF. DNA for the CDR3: TGTGCCAGCAGCCCCACTCCTACGGGGGGGGGCTACACCTTC.